The present TCR beta chain was sequenced within a study of T-cell memory formation after mild COVID-19. TCRalpha and TCRbeta libraries used 5'RACE with constant-segment primers and UMIs. TCRdb redid the calling of the 5' RACE reads with MiXCR, one entry per CDR3 protein. The table lists about 560,000 distinct CDR3 sequences, about a sixth of them singletons. Study findings and constraints: Whether second-wave clones peaking at day 37 were SARS-CoV-2 specific went unconfirmed. Certain responding clones were present in pre-infection memory, suggesting participation of cross-reactive memory.

For this clonotype: Its matching antigen is unknown.

The specimen was PBMCs or a T cell subset sorted from them (not recorded which). The source of this sequence is an adult woman who had mild COVID-19 (a few samples of this study predate the infection). Cell type and time point are not known.

The DNA for the CDR3 is TGTGCCAGCAGTTGGAGTTCAGATACGCAGTATTTT. Protein sequence: CASSWSSDTQYF. The V gene is TRBV25-1, the J gene TRBJ2-3; D unclear. V lost 5 bases, J lost 4 bases, and 7 bases lay in between. The CDR3 covers 12 residues. The V gene's germline CDR1 is MGHDK and CDR2 SYGVNS.